What follows are 16 T cell receptor beta chains derived from one specimen sequenced in a study of T-cell memory formation after mild COVID-19. A single record per CDR3 protein comes from TCRdb applying MiXCR to the 5' RACE reads. The table lists 500,000 to 550,000 distinct CDR3 sequences, about a fifth of them singletons. Sequencing used PBMCs or a T cell subset sorted from them (not recorded which). Every receptor here comes from an adult woman who had mild COVID-19 (a few samples of this study predate the infection). Cell type and time point are not known.

This clonotype was counted a few times. The CDR3 DNA reads as TGCGCCAGCAGCCCCGGACAGGTCGTCGGGGAGCTGTTTTTT. Translating it yields CASSPGQVVGELFF. The rearrangement uses TRBV4-1 and TRBJ2-2; 7 bases agree with TRBD1. The ends lost 4 bases at V and 7 bases at J; junction bases unmatched: 6. The germline V gene encodes CDR1 MGHRA and CDR2 YSYEKL. This CDR3 region has 14 residues.

A few counts support this clonotype. CDR3 loop: CASSISGGLRRTDTQYF. The CDR3 nucleotides read TGTGCCAGTAGTATTTCGGGCGGACTCCGGCGCACAGATACGCAGTATTTT. The J gene is TRBJ2-3, the V gene TRBV19; D possibly corresponds to TRBD2 (5 bases). The CDR3 length is 17 residues. The germline V gene has CDR1 LNHDA and CDR2 SQIVND (reference sequence). Trimming removed 3 bases from V and 1 base from J, with 17 bases in between.

This clonotype was seen more than once but under ten times. V gene TRBV24-1 combines with J gene TRBJ2-3; D may be TRBD1 (5 bases). Trimming shortened V by 2 bases and J by 0 bases, and 14 bases separated the two germline ends. Germline V gene data show CDR1 as KGHDR and CDR2 as SFDVKD. The CDR3 runs to 17 residues. CDR3 nucleotides: TGTGCCACCAGTGATTCCCCACAGGCCTATAGCACAGATACGCAGTATTTT. Amino acid sequence: CATSDSPQAYSTDTQYF.

The CDR3 nucleotides read TGTGCCAGCAGCTCACGGGACTCCCGCTCCTACAATGAGCAGTTCTTC. This sequence encodes CASSSRDSRSYNEQFF. The chain recombines TRBV11-3 with TRBJ2-1, with D maybe TRBD2 (6 bases). Germline CDR1 reads SGHNT; CDR2 reads YENEEA. The CDR3 runs to 16 residues. V lost 4 bases, J lost 0 bases, and 13 bases lay in between.

The genes are TRBV20-1 and TRBJ2-2; TRBD1 might be the D (6 bases). Trimming pared 1 base from V and 6 bases from J, leaving 9 bases between. CDR1 and CDR2 from the germline V gene are DFQATT and SNEGSKA (reference sequence). The CDR3 sequence is 13 residues long. CDR3 DNA: TGCAGTGCTAGAGCTTGGGGGCCCGGGGAGCTGTTTTTT. Residues: CSARAWGPGELFF.

The chain employs TRBV3-1 and TRBJ2-1, with 8 bases that match TRBD2. This CDR3 region has 14 residues. V lost 3 bases to trimming and J lost 8 bases; unmatched junction nucleotides: 6. Germline values: CDR1 LGHDT, CDR2 YNNKEL (reference sequence). The CDR3 here is CASSQRGDSYEQFF. CDR3 DNA: TGTGCCAGCAGCCAGCGGGGGGATTCATATGAGCAGTTCTTC.

There are a few counts of this clonotype. The gene calls are TRBV30 and TRBJ1-6, with unresolved D. CDR3 length equals 16 residues. V was pared by 4 bases and J by 7 bases, with 20 bases between. The germline gives CDR1 GTSNPN, CDR2 SVGIG (reference sequence). The CDR3 DNA is TGTGCCTGGACTAAACGGGAACGGCATGACAATTCACCCCTCCACTTT. Amino acids: CAWTKRERHDNSPLHF.

The chain combines TRBV5-1 with TRBJ2-5, with a possible D match to TRBD1 (6 bases). This CDR3 spans 16 amino acids. V lost 1 base and J lost 1, with 14 bases in between. Germline assignment: CDR1 SGHRS and CDR2 YFSETQ. For the CDR3, the DNA is TGCGCCAGCAGCTTGCCTTCTACAGGGATCCAAGAGACCCAGTACTTC. This translates into CASSLPSTGIQETQYF.

There are a few counts of this clonotype. The chain joins TRBV14 to TRBJ2-1; 10 bases are a match to TRBD1. CDR1 and CDR2 (germline): SGHDN, FVKESK. V shed 3 bases and J 3 bases; nucleotides not matched to a gene: 2. CDR3 length equals 15 residues. CDR3 sequence reads: CASSHGTGVYNEQFF. Here the CDR3 DNA reads TGTGCCAGCAGCCACGGGACAGGGGTCTACAATGAGCAGTTCTTC.

This clonotype has a handful of counts. The V gene is TRBV6-5, the J gene TRBJ1-2; TRBD1 agrees at 8 bases. V shed 5 bases, J shed 4 bases, and the junction held 9 bases outside the gene matches. The CDR3 covers 15 residues. Germline CDR1 is MNHEY and CDR2 is SVGAGI. The CDR3 sequence: CASSAGQANFYGYTF. CDR3 nucleotides: TGTGCCAGCAGTGCGGGACAGGCCAATTTCTATGGCTACACCTTC.

The V gene is TRBV12-3 or TRBV12-4, the J gene TRBJ1-5, with TRBD1 as a possible D gene (5 bases). Between the trimmed V and J ends, which lost 3 bases and 3 bases, there was a span of 12 bases. The CDR3 covers 15 residues. This chain's CDR3 is CASSLHGGNNQPQHF. The CDR3 bases are TGTGCCAGCAGTTTGCACGGGGGGAACAATCAGCCCCAGCATTTT.

The chain couples TRBV3-1 to TRBJ1-5; D may be TRBD1 (6 bases). V was clipped by 1 base and J by 9 bases, with 10 bases between them. Germline CDR1 is LGHDT and CDR2 is YNNKEL (reference sequence). The CDR3 has 13 amino acids. Here the CDR3 DNA reads TGTGCCAGCAGCCAAGGAGGGGGTACGCCCCAGCATTTT. Encoded protein: CASSQGGGTPQHF.

The table lists this clonotype with a few counts. CDR3 sequence: CSAPDLNYNEQFF. In DNA, the CDR3 is TGCAGTGCACCGGACTTAAACTACAATGAGCAGTTCTTC. V is TRBV20-1 and J is TRBJ2-1; D is possibly TRBD2 (5 bases). Per the germline V gene, CDR1 is DFQATT and CDR2 is SNEGSKA (reference sequence). V lost 6 bases and J lost 3, with 12 bases in between. This CDR3 has 13 residues.

J is TRBJ2-7 and V is TRBV5-1, with 10 bases identical to TRBD2. The ends lost 2 bases at V and 5 bases at J; junction bases unmatched: 1. CDR1 is SGHRS and CDR2 is YFSETQ in the germline V gene. CDR3 size: 13 residues. Here the CDR3 DNA reads TGCGCCAGCAGCTTACTAGCGGGACACGAGCAGTACTTC. Its translation: CASSLLAGHEQYF.

The chain joins TRBV15 to TRBJ1-2, with D possibly matching TRBD1 (5 bases). Germline V gene sequence: CDR1 LNHNV, CDR2 YYDKDF (reference sequence). The CDR3 is 13 amino acids. Trimming removed 0 bases from V and 4 bases from J, with 6 bases in between. The CDR3 nucleotides are TGTGCCACCAGCAGAGATGGGGGCTATGGCTACACCTTC. This sequence encodes CATSRDGGYGYTF. Full variable domain (missing parts from reference TRBV15 and TRBJ1-2): DAMVIQNPRYQVTQFGKPVTLSCSQTLNHNVMYWYQQKSSQAPKLLFHYYDKDFNNEADTPDNFQSRRPNTSFCFLDIRSPGLGDTAMYLCATSRDGGYGYTFGSGTRLTVV.

This clonotype came up a few times. This sequence joins TRBV7-3 and TRBJ2-2, with D possibly matching TRBD2 (6 bases). This CDR3 spans 17 amino acids. Trimming removed 5 bases at V and 0 bases at J, with 16 bases between. Per the germline V gene, CDR1 is SGHTA and CDR2 is FQGTGA. The CDR3 nucleotides read TGTGCCAGCAGCCTTGGACCCGGGACTCCGAACACCGGGGAGCTGTTTTTT. Protein sequence: CASSLGPGTPNTGELFF.